These 21 T cell receptor beta chains came from one sample sequenced in a study of T cell clones after liver transplantation. This table comes from immunoSEQ multiplex PCR, and its TCRdb copy is limited to in-frame clones, with some not included. The data contain some 60,000 clones, less than 85% of them singletons. The sample in question was CD4+ T cells from blood, obtained at the approximately 15-month timepoint. These receptors all come from a human patient who received a liver transplant. Some T cells may be provided by the graft donor.

This clone was counted a few times. The rearrangement links TRBV5-1 to TRBJ2-3; a possible D gene is TRBD2 (6 bases). Germline loops: CDR1 SGHRS, CDR2 YFSETQ. The CDR3 is 15 amino acids. Trimming pared 0 bases from V and 8 bases from J, leaving 16 bases between. The CDR3, as DNA: TGCGCCAGCAGCTTGGCTGGGGACTCCCGGGGTACGCAGTATTTT. Translating gives CASSLAGDSRGTQYF.

The rearrangement uses TRBV30 and TRBJ2-1; D may correspond to TRBD1 or TRBD2 (7 bases each). Germline V gene data show CDR1 as GTSNPN and CDR2 as SVGIG (reference sequence). This CDR3 has 17 residues. Deletions cut 5 bases from V and 0 bases from J, with 20 bases between. The CDR3 is CAWVRGGQPSSYNEQFF. Here the CDR3 DNA reads TGTGCCTGGGTTCGCGGGGGACAGCCGAGCTCCTACAATGAGCAGTTCTTC.

With respect to this clone: In the same sample, other DNA sequences code for this CDR3. The rearrangement links TRBV4-2 to TRBJ2-3; TRBD2 matches at 14 bases. With 4 bases clipped from V and 4 bases from J, the junction kept 1 base outside the gene matches. Germline CDR1 reads LGHNA; CDR2 reads YNFKEQ. The CDR3 is 15 amino acids. The chain's CDR3 is CASSRLAGGPDTQYF. In DNA, the CDR3 is TGTGCCAGCAGCCGACTAGCGGGGGGGCCAGATACGCAGTATTTT.

This clone has more than one count but fewer than ten. V gene TRBV4-2 combines with J gene TRBJ1-6; TRBD1 might be the D (6 bases). V was pared by 0 bases and J by 8 bases, with 17 bases between. The CDR3 consists of 17 residues. Per germline, CDR1 LGHNA and CDR2 YNFKEQ. CDR3 sequence: CASSQDSGGRLDSPLHF. The CDR3 coding sequence is TGTGCCAGCAGCCAAGATTCTGGGGGGCGCTTGGATTCACCCCTCCACTTT.

The chain uses TRBV14 and TRBJ2-1; D gene unclear. V dropped 0 bases and J dropped 7 bases, with 13 bases sitting between them. Germline V gene data show CDR1 as SGHDN and CDR2 as FVKESK. CDR3 length equals 15 residues. Here the CDR3 reads CASSQDIGWGNEQFF. The CDR3 region has the DNA TGTGCCAGCAGCCAAGATATAGGATGGGGAAATGAGCAGTTCTTC.

This chain uses TRBV5-6 with TRBJ2-5; maybe TRBD1 (5 bases). Between the trimmed V and J ends, which lost 0 bases and 2 bases, there was a span of 5 bases. Looked up from germline, CDR1 is SGHDT and CDR2 is YYEEEE. CDR3 length: 13 amino acids. The CDR3 DNA reads as TGTGCCAGCAGCTTGGGACAGCAAGAGACCCAGTACTTC. Translated, it gives CASSLGQQETQYF.

The V and J genes are TRBV5-6 and TRBJ1-4, with 9 bases identical to TRBD1. V dropped 5 bases and J dropped 0; count of bases not matched to a gene: 5. From germline, CDR1 is SGHDT and CDR2 YYEEEE. The CDR3 extends over 16 amino acids. The CDR3 DNA reads as TGTGCCAGCAGTTTCGACAGGGGGACAACTAATGAAAAACTGTTTTTT. Translation: CASSFDRGTTNEKLFF.

Details on this clone: Compared with germline, one end of the junction differs, possibly owing to a read error. The rearrangement joins TRBV6-6 to TRBJ2-7; D call uncertain. CDR3 length equals 14 residues. Per the germline V gene, CDR1 is MNHNY and CDR2 is SVGAGI (reference sequence). CDR3 DNA sequence: TGTGCCAGCAGGTACTTGAGCAGTTCCTACGAGCAGTACTTC. Translation gives CASRYLSSSYEQYF.

The V call is TRBV5-4, the J call TRBJ2-6; 7 bases map to TRBD1. The CDR3 has 17 residues. V shed 0 bases, J shed 0 bases, and the junction held 3 bases outside the gene matches. Germline lookup yields CDR1 SGHNT and CDR2 YYREEE (reference sequence). The CDR3 DNA is TGTGCCAGCAGCTTGGCCGGGACAGTCTCTGGGGCCAACGTCCTGACTTTC. Encoded protein: CASSLAGTVSGANVLTF.

This clone has only a few counts. V usage is TRBV2 and J usage is TRBJ2-5; D call uncertain. V shed 3 bases and J shed 5 bases, with 10 bases lying between them. The V gene's germline CDR1 is SNHLY and CDR2 FYNNEI. The CDR3 sequence is 13 residues long. CDR3 residues: CASSDHEPETQYF. The DNA for the CDR3 is TGTGCCAGCAGTGACCACGAGCCGGAGACCCAGTACTTC.

By sample fraction, this clone is medium-sized. The chain couples TRBV11-3 to TRBJ2-1, with 8 positions matching TRBD2. There are 16 residues in the CDR3. The germline V gene encodes CDR1 SGHNT and CDR2 YENEEA. V lost 2 bases to trimming and J lost 9 bases; unmatched junction nucleotides: 12. The chain's CDR3 is CASSLRGTSSSIEQFF. In nucleotides, the CDR3 is TGTGCCAGCAGCTTACGGGGGACTAGTAGCTCCATTGAGCAGTTCTTC.

The chain is built from TRBV7-9 and TRBJ2-1; D not certain. This CDR3 is built from 15 residues. V lost 4 bases and J lost 4, with 14 bases in between. CDR1 is SEHNR, CDR2 FQNEAQ, per germline (reference sequence). The CDR3 bases are TGTGCCAGCAGCTCGTCATCGACCGATTACAATGAGCAGTTCTTC. Amino acid sequence: CASSSSSTDYNEQFF.

The CDR3 bases are TGCGCCAGCAGTGGGGGGGATGACACAGATACGCAGTATTTT. Its translation is CASSGGDDTDTQYF. This chain links TRBV5-1 with TRBJ2-3; 7 bases are shared with TRBD2. From germline, CDR1 is SGHRS and CDR2 YFSETQ. V lost 5 bases to trimming and J lost 2 bases; unmatched junction nucleotides: 5. There are 14 residues in the CDR3.

V gene TRBV2 combines with J gene TRBJ1-5; no firm D call. CDR3 size: 15 residues. Germline loops: CDR1 SNHLY, CDR2 FYNNEI. With 4 bases removed from V and 1 base from J, the gap between germline ends came to 11 bases. CDR3 sequence (DNA): TGTGCCAGCAGTGGAGAGGTGACGAGCAATCAGCCCCAGCATTTT. It is translated as CASSGEVTSNQPQHF.

The chain recombines TRBV2 with TRBJ2-1, with D unclear. CDR3 length equals 11 residues. Trimming left V 1 base short and J 7 bases short, with 2 bases between. Germline V gives CDR1 SNHLY, CDR2 FYNNEI. The CDR3 loop reads CASSEVNEQFF. CDR3 coding DNA: TGTGCCAGCAGTGAAGTGAATGAGCAGTTCTTC.

In this sample, this clone turned up many times. The sample carries other DNA sequences with the same CDR3. V gene TRBV18 combines with J gene TRBJ1-1, with TRBD1 matching 8 bases. The J segment lost 8 bases and the V segment lost 3 bases, leaving 5 bases of the junction unmatched. This CDR3 spans 13 amino acids. Germline CDR1 and CDR2: KGHSH and LQKENI. The DNA of the CDR3 is TGTGCCAGCTCACCGTCCCGGGACAGGGAAGCTTTCTTT. Translation gives CASSPSRDREAFF.

The chain combines TRBV20-1 with TRBJ2-3, with D uncertain. CDR1 and CDR2 from the germline V gene are DFQATT and SNEGSKA (reference sequence). This CDR3 spans 11 amino acids. V shed 5 bases and J shed 4 bases, with 7 bases lying between them. CDR3 region: CSAGSADTQYF. The CDR3 coding sequence is TGCAGTGCTGGATCTGCAGATACGCAGTATTTT.

This clone was counted a few times. The chain is built from TRBV19 and TRBJ2-3; TRBD2 might be the D (5 bases). Trimming shortened V by 1 base and J by 0 bases, and 11 bases separated the two germline ends. In germline, CDR1 is LNHDA, CDR2 SQIVND (reference sequence). The CDR3 covers 16 residues. The CDR3 reads CASSIGSATSTDTQYF. The CDR3 nucleotides read TGTGCCAGTAGTATAGGTAGCGCGACTAGCACAGATACGCAGTATTTT.

V usage is TRBV9 and J usage is TRBJ1-2; D unclear. Germline CDR1 is SGDLS and CDR2 is YYNGEE. Trimming shortened V by 3 bases and J by 0 bases, and 6 bases separated the two germline ends. The CDR3 covers 13 residues. DNA for the CDR3: TGTGCCAGCAGCGAGGCCACTAACTATGGCTACACCTTC. Translated: CASSEATNYGYTF.

V gene TRBV6-1 combines with J gene TRBJ2-1; TRBD2 agrees at 10 bases. After removal of 7 bases from V and 5 bases from J, the junction contained 5 bases not matched to a gene. The CDR3 has 14 residues. Germline CDR1 MNHNS, CDR2 SASEGT. The CDR3 DNA follows: TGTGCCAGCAAAAGCGGGGGGGAGGACAATGAGCAGTTCTTC. Its protein is CASKSGGEDNEQFF.

The V call is TRBV30, the J call TRBJ2-3, with 10 bases matching TRBD2. This CDR3 is 14 amino acids long. Per germline, CDR1 GTSNPN and CDR2 SVGIG (reference sequence). V shed 1 base, J shed 5 bases, and the junction held 3 bases outside the gene matches. As DNA, the CDR3 is TGTGCCTGGAGTGGGCTAGCGGGAGAAGATACGCAGTATTTT. This sequence encodes CAWSGLAGEDTQYF.